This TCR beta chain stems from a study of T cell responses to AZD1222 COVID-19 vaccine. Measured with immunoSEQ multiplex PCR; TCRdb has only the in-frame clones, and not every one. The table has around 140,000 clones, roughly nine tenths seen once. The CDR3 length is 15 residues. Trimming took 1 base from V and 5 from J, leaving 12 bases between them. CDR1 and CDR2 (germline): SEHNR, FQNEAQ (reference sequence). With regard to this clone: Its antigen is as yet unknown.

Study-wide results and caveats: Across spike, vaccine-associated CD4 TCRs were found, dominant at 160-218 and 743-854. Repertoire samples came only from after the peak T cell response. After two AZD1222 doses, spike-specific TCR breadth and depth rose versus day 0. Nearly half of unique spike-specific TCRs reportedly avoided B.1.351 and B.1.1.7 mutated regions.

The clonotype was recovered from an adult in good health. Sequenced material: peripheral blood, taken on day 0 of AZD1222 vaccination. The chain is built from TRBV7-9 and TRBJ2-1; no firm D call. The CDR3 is CASSLVPGSNNEQFF. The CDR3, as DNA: TGTGCCAGCAGCTTAGTCCCAGGATCCAACAATGAGCAGTTCTTC.